The 17 T cell receptor beta chains presented below share a single source sample, sequenced in a study of OX40 agonist ivuxolimab in advanced cancers. Clones were read by immunoSEQ multiplex PCR, and TCRdb kept only the in-frame ones, dropping some. The table has 25,000 to 40,000 clones, roughly 80% seen once; the top ten hold 20% to 25%. The specimen was CD4+ or CD8+ T cells sorted from blood, collected in a trial of the OX40 agonist ivuxolimab. These receptors were collected from an adult with an advanced solid tumor such as melanoma, head and neck, liver or kidney cancer.

The gene calls are TRBV7-8 and TRBJ1-3, with D possibly being TRBD1 (6 bases). Germline CDR1 is SGHVS and CDR2 is FQNEAQ. The CDR3 is made up of 18 amino acids. Trimming left V 1 base short and J 5 bases short, with 21 bases between. The DNA for the CDR3 is TGTGCCAGCAGCTTAGGTCCCCCACAGGGAAGGGGAAGAAACACCATATATTTT. This gives the protein CASSLGPPQGRGRNTIYF.

V gene TRBV13 combines with J gene TRBJ1-3; D gene unclear. Deletions cut 4 bases from V and 0 bases from J, with 4 bases between. CDR1 and CDR2 (germline): PRHDT, FYEKMQ (reference sequence). CDR3 length equals 13 residues. CDR3 loop: CASSYSSGNTIYF. The DNA of the CDR3 is TGTGCCAGCAGCTACAGCTCTGGAAACACCATATATTTT.

The chain has TRBV6-5 and TRBJ2-7, with unresolved D. Trimming removed 2 bases at V and 3 bases at J, with 11 bases between. The CDR3 sequence is 14 residues long. Germline V gene data show CDR1 as MNHEY and CDR2 as SVGAGI. CDR3 sequence (DNA): TGTGCCAGCAGTTACAATTTTCAAGACTACGAGCAGTACTTC. This encodes CASSYNFQDYEQYF.

With respect to this clone: Germline is not matched at one junction end, which may reflect a read error. The V and J genes are TRBV7-7 and TRBJ2-1, with TRBD2 matching over 9 bases. Germline V gene sequence: CDR1 SSHAT, CDR2 FNYEAQ (reference sequence). This CDR3 contains 19 residues. The DNA of the CDR3 is TGTGCTAGCAGCTTAGAGGTGACTAGCGGATTGCCCGACTACAATGAGCAGTTCTTC. This sequence encodes CASSLEVTSGLPDYNEQFF.

The chain has TRBV7-3 and TRBJ2-3; 8 bases map to TRBD1. Germline-derived CDR1 and CDR2 are SGHTA and FQGTGA. J was trimmed by 0 bases and V by 5 bases; bases with no gene match: 4. The CDR3 extends over 15 amino acids. Here the CDR3 reads CASSRTGLSTDTQYF. The DNA for the CDR3 is TGTGCCAGCAGCCGGACAGGGCTTAGCACAGATACGCAGTATTTT.

This chain uses TRBV9 with TRBJ1-1, with a tentative D call TRBD1 (6 bases). Trimming left V 5 bases short and J 3 bases short, with 14 bases between. The CDR3 sequence is 14 residues long. CDR1 and CDR2 from the germline V gene are SGDLS and YYNGEE. The CDR3, as DNA: TGTGCCAGCAGTCCGAATTCAGGGGACACTGAAGCTTTCTTT. Amino acids: CASSPNSGDTEAFF.

Only a few counts were recorded for this clone. CDR3 amino acids: CASSLGWELFF. CDR3 nucleotides: TGTGCCAGCAGCTTGGGTTGGGAGCTGTTTTTT. The chain couples TRBV7-2 to TRBJ2-2; D uncertain. This CDR3 is 11 amino acids long. Per the germline V gene, CDR1 is SGHTA and CDR2 is FQGNSA. The V end was cut by 3 bases, the J end by 9 bases, with 5 bases between.

This clone was recorded once. V is TRBV11-3 and J is TRBJ2-7; 7 nucleotides match TRBD1. V trimming: 1 base; J trimming: 0 bases; junction bases outside the gene matches: 3. The CDR3 runs 15 residues. Germline-derived CDR1 and CDR2 are SGHNT and YENEEA. CDR3 loop: CASSLGTGSSYEQYF. CDR3 nucleotides: TGTGCCAGCAGCTTAGGGACAGGTTCCTCCTACGAGCAGTACTTC. The full variable domain, completed using reference TRBV11-3 and TRBJ2-7, is EAGVVQSPRYKIIEKKQPVAFWCNPISGHNTLYWYLQNLGQGPELLIRYENEEAVDDSQLPKDRFSAERLKGVDSTLKIQPAELGDSAVYLCASSLGTGSSYEQYFGPGTRLTVT.

The CDR3 region is CASSPAANTGELFF. CDR3 in DNA: TGTGCCAGTAGCCCTGCGGCGAACACCGGGGAGCTGTTTTTT. The chain has TRBV19 and TRBJ2-2; unclear D gene. Trimming pared 6 bases from V and 0 bases from J, leaving 8 bases between. CDR1 and CDR2 (germline): LNHDA, SQIVND (reference sequence). CDR3 size: 14 residues. The full variable domain, with the rest looked up from reference TRBV19 and TRBJ2-2, is DGGITQSPKYLFRKEGQNVTLSCEQNLNHDAMYWYRQDPGQGLRLIYYSQIVNDFQKGDIAEGYSVSREKKESFPLTVTSAQKNPTAFYLCASSPAANTGELFFGEGSRLTVL.

The chain has TRBV27 and TRBJ1-4; TRBD1 might be the D (5 bases). This CDR3 comprises 12 residues. The germline V gene has CDR1 MNHEY and CDR2 SMNVEV (reference sequence). Trimming took 8 bases from V and 8 from J, leaving 12 bases between them. CDR3 sequence: CASSTGGEKLFF. In DNA, the CDR3 is TGTGCCAGCTCAACGGGGGGGGAAAAACTGTTTTTT.

The chain recombines TRBV29-1 with TRBJ2-7; no clear D. The CDR3 consists of 13 residues. V shed 5 bases and J shed 6 bases, with 17 bases lying between them. Per the germline V gene, CDR1 is SQVTM and CDR2 is ANQGSEA. CDR3 sequence: CSVQRLEVGEQYF. The CDR3 nucleotides are TGCAGCGTTCAAAGGCTAGAAGTTGGCGAGCAGTACTTC.

This clone has only one observation. This chain uses TRBV19 with TRBJ1-2; no firm D call. The CDR3 spans 14 residues. V dropped 6 bases and J dropped 1 base, with 12 bases sitting between them. CDR1 and CDR2 (germline): LNHDA, SQIVND (reference sequence). The CDR3 loop reads CASSTGSLNYGYTF. CDR3 sequence (DNA): TGTGCCAGTAGCACTGGTTCCCTTAACTATGGCTACACCTTC.

This sequence joins TRBV28 and TRBJ2-3; 12 positions match TRBD2. From germline, CDR1 is MDHEN and CDR2 SYDVKM. CDR3 length: 18 residues. The ends lost 5 bases at V and 1 base at J; junction bases unmatched: 10. CDR3: CASSPRLAGGPRTDTQYF. DNA of the CDR3: TGTGCCAGCAGTCCTCGCCTAGCGGGGGGGCCTCGCACAGATACGCAGTATTTT.

This chain links TRBV7-9 with TRBJ2-7, with D possibly being TRBD1 or TRBD2 (7 bases each). V was trimmed by 5 bases and J by 0 bases, leaving 20 bases between them. The CDR3 totals 17 residues. The germline V gene has CDR1 SEHNR and CDR2 FQNEAQ (reference sequence). In DNA form, the CDR3 reads TGTGCCAGCAGCCCCCAATCCAGGGGGGGCCGCTCCTACGAGCAGTACTTC. Translating gives CASSPQSRGGRSYEQYF.

A single count supports this clone. The chain joins TRBV27 to TRBJ2-3; D uncertain. Germline CDR1 MNHEY, CDR2 SMNVEV (reference sequence). The CDR3 length is 13 residues. Trimming removed 4 bases at V and 1 base at J, with 6 bases between. The CDR3 DNA reads as TGTGCCAGCAGTTACGAGGGCACAGATACGCAGTATTTT. Translation: CASSYEGTDTQYF.

The chain is built from TRBV27 and TRBJ1-2; TRBD1 might be the D (5 bases). Trimming cost V 11 bases and J 8 bases, with 18 bases left between them. This CDR3 has 12 residues. Germline V lookup: CDR1 MNHEY, CDR2 SMNVEV (reference sequence). The chain's CDR3 is CASMGGVGGYTF. CDR3 coding DNA: TGTGCCTCGATGGGGGGAGTAGGCGGCTACACCTTC.

The chain couples TRBV27 to TRBJ2-7; maybe TRBD1 (6 bases). Germline assignment: CDR1 MNHEY and CDR2 SMNVEV (reference sequence). V lost 6 bases and J lost 6, with 18 bases in between. CDR3 length: 14 residues. The CDR3 loop reads CASSLITGSLEQYF. As DNA, the CDR3 is TGTGCCAGCAGCCTCATCACAGGGTCCCTCGAGCAGTACTTC.